The next 3 T cell receptor beta chains were all read from a single sample in a study of Tregs in tolerant kidney transplant recipients. The nonmyeloablative bone marrow transplants came from related graft donors, with transient mixed chimerism. Clones were read by immunoSEQ multiplex PCR, and TCRdb kept only the in-frame ones, dropping some. The table lists about 64,000 clones, approximately 87% of them singletons. The sequenced sample was CD4+ T cells from blood (PBMCs), obtained 6 months after the transplant. These receptors came from a human patient who received a combined kidney and bone marrow transplant. The graft donor may be the source of some T cells.

The chain carries TRBV7-9 and TRBJ2-2, with TRBD1 as a possible D gene (5 bases). V lost 4 bases to trimming and J lost 4 bases, with 13 bases between them. Germline V CDR1 and CDR2: SEHNR, FQNEAQ (reference sequence). CDR3 length equals 15 residues. CDR3 bases: TGTGCCAGCAGCTATTTGCAGGGTCGCACCGGGGAGCTGTTTTTT. Its translation is CASSYLQGRTGELFF.

The rearrangement uses TRBV6-5 and TRBJ2-7, with no clear D. The germline V gene encodes CDR1 MNHEY and CDR2 SVGAGI. The CDR3 runs to 14 residues. Trimming shortened V by 2 bases and J by 3 bases, and 11 bases separated the two germline ends. Written as DNA, the CDR3 is TGTGCCAGCAGTTACATATCATCCAGCTACGAGCAGTACTTC. Its translation is CASSYISSSYEQYF.

This clone was observed a handful of times. This sequence joins TRBV5-4 and TRBJ2-1, with TRBD1 matching over 7 bases. This CDR3 spans 15 amino acids. Germline V lookup: CDR1 SGHNT, CDR2 YYREEE (reference sequence). V was clipped by 0 bases and J by 5 bases; unmatched bases: 5. The CDR3 DNA follows: TGTGCCAGCAGCTTGGACAGGGGAATCCACAATGAGCAGTTCTTC. Protein product: CASSLDRGIHNEQFF.